This TCR beta chain originates from a study of T cells in Graves' hyperthyroidism and ophthalmopathy (dated by TCRdb to between 2018 and 2020). Describing the broader study: Peripheral blood samples were taken at initial diagnosis, before any treatment was given. For training and testing, the 80 to 100 patients in the discovery cohort were randomly divided in a 7:3 ratio. According to the paper, TCR Vbeta CDR3 sequencing was carried out on some 130 peripheral blood samples, which came from more than 40 ophthalmopathy, under 85 hyperthyroidism and about 17 progressor patients. Prospective prediction of ophthalmopathy was tested in an independent validation cohort consisting of 18 to 20 hyperthyroidism patients and around 17 patients who later progressed to ophthalmopathy. A discovery cohort of roughly 96 patients, roughly 40 with Graves' ophthalmopathy and under 60 with stable Graves' hyperthyroidism, was used to find distinguishing TCR V-J signatures. Thyroid tissue and blood T-cell repertoires from six Graves' hyperthyroidism patients were also compared in the study. Once sampling was done, hyperthyroidism patients were given methimazole at a starting dose of 30 mg daily, whereas ophthalmopathy patients were given high-dose intravenous methylprednisolone. General conclusions and limits of the study: Most expanded thyroid clonotypes (frequency above 0.001) were also detected in blood, a finding suggesting that blood repertoires may reflect thyroid immune responses. A model built on a 13 V-J signature distinguished ophthalmopathy from stable hyperthyroidism, reaching 87.88% sensitivity and 81.08% specificity in cross-validation and 80%/75% in testing. In validation, the model predicted progression to ophthalmopathy a median of about 6.8 months before onset, with about 70% sensitivity and almost 75% specificity. No statistical method was used to set the sample size in advance, and investigators knew the group allocation.

Stable Graves' hyperthyroidism was defined as the absence of progression to ophthalmopathy over 18 months of follow-up. The hyperthyroidism patients were between 18 and 65 years old and newly diagnosed, with a disease duration of less than 2 months. Exclusion was applied to patients with uncontrolled infections, other autoimmune diseases, pregnancy or lactation. Diagnoses were established on the basis of clinical symptoms, serum thyroxine and TRAb, thyroid ultrasound, and orbital computed tomography. PBMCs were isolated from about 10 ml of fresh peripheral blood by Ficoll-Paque density gradient centrifugation. Total RNA was extracted using Trizol reagent, and RNA quality was assessed on an Agilent 2100 Bioanalyzer. This clonotype occurred many times. Its antigen target is currently unknown. No clone much larger than this one lies a single base away; base qualities are absent. The CDR3 has 15 amino acids, counting the end cysteine and phenylalanine. Only the CDR3 DNA stays, 45 bases, in frame from base 1. Trimming accounts for 3 bases at V and 6 bases at J, while the number of junction bases matched to no gene is 6.

The TCR beta CDR3 regions were amplified from RNA transcripts. The first round of RT-PCR for the TCR CDR3 was performed with the HTBI primer set and the Qiagen OneStep RT-PCR kit. The libraries were constructed in a second round of multiplex PCR and then size-selected and purified. Paired-end sequencing of the libraries was performed with 100 bp reads on an Illumina HiSeq2000. Turning to the authors' computational methods: SOAPnuke was used to process the raw data, removing reads that contained adapters or uncalled bases, had a mean Phred below 15, or lacked an exact match to the constant primer or identifier. High-quality paired reads were merged using COPE v1.2.5, and each unique nucleotide sequence was defined as a clonotype. MiTCR v1.1 was used to align the clonotypes against IMGT TRBV, TRBD and TRBJ reference segments. Only V-J combinations with frequency above 0.0001, covering roughly 99% of repertoires, were analysed. The TCS score was defined as F50 (clonal expansion) divided by E x V (chaos), with BLOSUM62-based TCRdist calculated between CDR3 peptides within each V-J. Welch's t-statistics and random forest reduced 514 V-J features to around 14, which were used in a naive Bayes classifier (R e1071). The public reads were reanalyzed by TCRdb: fastp trimming at Q25, MiXCR alignment, in-frame beta chains only. Identical CDR3 protein sequences are pooled into one entry, listed with their most common genes and DNA. It is TCRdb's table, rather than the study itself, that gives the V and J calls and clone size. The sample includes fewer than 400,000 distinct CDR3 sequences, with about 15% observed a single time. The leading ten clones occupy approximately 35% of the sample.

The receptor was isolated from a man aged 25 to 40 with Graves' hyperthyroidism. The chain is encoded by TRBV12-3 or TRBV12-4 joined to TRBJ2-1, and 9 junctional nucleotides match TRBD1. The sequencing input was blood. The CDR3 region has the sequence CASSFGTGILNEQFF. In nucleotide form, the sequence is TGTGCCAGCAGTTTCGGGACAGGGATCCTCAATGAGCAGTTCTTC.